The present T cell receptor (beta chain) was sequenced within a study of T-cell reconstitution after alpha-beta-depleted transplantation in children. Study results and limitations: The study traced high day-60 TCRbeta diversity in some patients to surviving recipient T cells and thymic progenitors. It was newly produced T cells that mostly accounted for T-cell counts and diversity one year after transplant. As was reported, about two months after transplant, alpha-beta T cells came from several hundred expanded graft clones.

As regards this clonotype: Antigen specificity is unknown.

V lost 2 bases to trimming and J lost 2 bases, with 9 bases between them. This CDR3 has 14 amino acids. Germline V gene lookup returns CDR1 SGHRS and CDR2 YFSETQ. Preparation of the TCRbeta library involved a method that used unique molecular identifiers. One entry per CDR3 protein results from TCRdb running MiXCR on the PCR reads. The sample has fewer than 400,000 distinct CDR3 sequences; over 20% are singletons. This TCR was recovered from a male patient between 10 and 17 years old who had a stem cell transplant for acute lymphoblastic leukemia, so the T cells may come from the graft donor. Source: PBMCs, mostly from graft donor cells, taken 180 days after TCRalphabeta/CD19-depleted stem cell transplant. The V gene is TRBV5-1, the J gene TRBJ2-3; D unresolved. The CDR3 nucleotides are TGCGCCAGCAGCTTCGGTCTCCTCACAGATACGCAGTATTTT. The encoded protein is CASSFGLLTDTQYF.